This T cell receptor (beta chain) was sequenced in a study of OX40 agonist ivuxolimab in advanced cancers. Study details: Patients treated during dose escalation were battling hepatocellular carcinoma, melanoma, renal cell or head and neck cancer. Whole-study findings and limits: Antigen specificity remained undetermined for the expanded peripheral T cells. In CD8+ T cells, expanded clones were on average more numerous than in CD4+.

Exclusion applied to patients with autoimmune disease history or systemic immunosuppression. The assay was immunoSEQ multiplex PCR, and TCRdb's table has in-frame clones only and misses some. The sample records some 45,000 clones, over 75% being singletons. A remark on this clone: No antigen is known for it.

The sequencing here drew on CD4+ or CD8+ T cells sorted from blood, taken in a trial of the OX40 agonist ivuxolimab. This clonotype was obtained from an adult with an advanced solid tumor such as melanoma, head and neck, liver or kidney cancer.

Here the CDR3 reads CASSSQVDQPQHF. CDR3 in DNA: TGTGCCAGCAGTTCCCAGGTCGATCAGCCCCAGCATTTT. J is TRBJ1-5 and V is TRBV6-6; D gene ambiguous. Trimming took off 4 bases at V and 5 bases at J, with 9 bases between the two ends. The CDR3 loop spans 13 amino acids. Germline CDR1 MNHNY, CDR2 SVGAGI (reference sequence).